This T cell receptor (beta chain) was found in a study of T cell responses to AZD1222 COVID-19 vaccine. Looked up from germline, CDR1 is MNHNS and CDR2 is SASEGT. Trimming pared 3 bases from V and 2 bases from J, leaving 11 bases between. This CDR3 comprises 15 residues. Overall study findings and caveats: Nearly half of spike-specific TCRs reportedly go after variant regions that carry no mutations. Spike-specific TCR breadth and depth both grew after two AZD1222 doses. Donors in the cohort were predominantly white British and more often female, and clonal diversity was possibly underestimated. No day 14 peak samples; only post-peak repertoires were characterized.

This clone was seen once. What it binds is unknown. TCRdb's table, derived via immunoSEQ multiplex PCR, lists solely in-frame clones and lacks some. The sample shows 35,000 to 45,000 clones, over 70% of them seen only once. The chain uses TRBV6-1 and TRBJ1-3; D unresolved. The source of this sequence is an adult in good health. The sequenced sample was peripheral blood, obtained on day 0 of AZD1222 vaccination. CDR3 protein: CASSDGRLTGNTIYF. CDR3 sequence (DNA): TGTGCCAGCAGTGACGGGAGACTCACTGGAAACACCATATATTTT.